This T cell receptor beta chain was observed in a study of PD-L1 blockade in urothelial cancer. Libraries were prepared by immunoSEQ multiplex PCR; TCRdb keeps only in-frame clonotypes and omits some of them. This table has about 41,000 clones, 70% to 90% appearing once. Time point noted: peripheral blood 6 weeks after treatment start. This clonotype was obtained from a man between 65 and 80 years old with urothelial cancer. The material was PBMCs, obtained around atezolizumab (anti-PD-L1) treatment.

The CDR3 nucleotides are TGCGCCAGCAGCTGGACAGGGGAGGAGACCCAGTACTTC. Protein sequence: CASSWTGEETQYF. This rearrangement joins TRBV5-1 to TRBJ2-5; 9 positions match TRBD1. CDR3 length: 13 amino acids. Germline V gives CDR1 SGHRS, CDR2 YFSETQ. V lost 3 bases, J lost 5 bases, and 2 bases stayed unmatched.